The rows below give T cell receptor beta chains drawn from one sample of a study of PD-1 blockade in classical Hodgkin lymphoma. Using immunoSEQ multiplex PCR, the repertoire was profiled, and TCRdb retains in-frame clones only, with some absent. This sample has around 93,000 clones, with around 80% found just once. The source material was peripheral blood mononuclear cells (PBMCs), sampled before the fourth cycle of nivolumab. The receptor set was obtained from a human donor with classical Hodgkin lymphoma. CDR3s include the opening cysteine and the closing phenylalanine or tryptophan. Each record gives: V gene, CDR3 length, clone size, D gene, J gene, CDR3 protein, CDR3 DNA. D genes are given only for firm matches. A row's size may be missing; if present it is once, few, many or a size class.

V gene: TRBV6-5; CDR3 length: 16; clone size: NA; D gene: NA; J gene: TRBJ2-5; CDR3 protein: CASSYSVGPPGETQYF; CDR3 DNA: TGTGCCAGCAGTTACTCAGTTGGGCCTCCCGGGGAGACCCAGTACTTC
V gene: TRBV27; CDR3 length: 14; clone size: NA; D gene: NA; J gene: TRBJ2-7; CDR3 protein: CASSPKAPGYEQYF; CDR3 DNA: TGTGCCAGCAGTCCCAAGGCCCCAGGCTACGAGCAGTACTTC
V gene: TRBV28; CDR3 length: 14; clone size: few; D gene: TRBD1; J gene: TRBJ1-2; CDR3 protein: CASSSGQGYYGYTF; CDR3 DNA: TGTGCCAGCAGTTCGGGACAGGGATACTATGGCTACACCTTC
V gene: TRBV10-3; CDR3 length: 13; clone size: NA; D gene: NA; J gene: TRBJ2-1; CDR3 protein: CAVIADSYNEQFF; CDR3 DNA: TGTGCCGTCATAGCGGACTCCTACAATGAGCAGTTCTTC
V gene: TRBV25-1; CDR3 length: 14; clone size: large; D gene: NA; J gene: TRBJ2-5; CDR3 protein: CASSDYSSKETQYF; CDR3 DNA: TGTGCCAGCAGTGATTATAGTTCCAAAGAGACCCAGTACTTC
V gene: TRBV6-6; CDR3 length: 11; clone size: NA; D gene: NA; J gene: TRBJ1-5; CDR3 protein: CASSSGLPQHF; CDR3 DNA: TGTGCCAGCAGTTCGGGGCTTCCCCAGCATTTT
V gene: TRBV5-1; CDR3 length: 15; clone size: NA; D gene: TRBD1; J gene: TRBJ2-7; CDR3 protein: CASSLGGTGGIEQYF; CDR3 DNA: TGCGCCAGCAGCTTGGGAGGGACAGGGGGGATCGAGCAGTACTTC
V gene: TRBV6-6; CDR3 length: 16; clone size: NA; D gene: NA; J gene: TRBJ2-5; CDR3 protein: CASSFPGTTGQETQYF; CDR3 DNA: TGTGCCAGCAGTTTCCCCGGGACAACGGGACAAGAGACCCAGTACTTC
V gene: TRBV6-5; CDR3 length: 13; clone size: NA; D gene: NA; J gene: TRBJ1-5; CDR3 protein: CASSEAREMPQHF; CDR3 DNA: TGTGCCAGCAGTGAAGCGAGGGAAATGCCCCAGCATTTT
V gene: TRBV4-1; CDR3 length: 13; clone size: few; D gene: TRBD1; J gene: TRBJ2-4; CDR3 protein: CASRPRGQNIQYF; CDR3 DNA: TGCGCCAGCAGACCCAGGGGGCAGAACATTCAGTACTTC
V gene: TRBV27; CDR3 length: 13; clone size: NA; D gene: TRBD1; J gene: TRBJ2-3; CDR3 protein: CASSLFGQVTQYF; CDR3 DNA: TGTGCCAGCAGTTTATTCGGACAGGTTACGCAGTATTTT
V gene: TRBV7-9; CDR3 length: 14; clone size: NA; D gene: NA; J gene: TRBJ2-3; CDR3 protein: CASSLGHRTDTQYF; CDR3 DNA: TGTGCCAGCAGCTTAGGACACCGAACAGATACGCAGTATTTT
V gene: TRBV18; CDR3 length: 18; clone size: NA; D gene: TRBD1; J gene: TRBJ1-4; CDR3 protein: CASSPAGQGAGWSEKLFF; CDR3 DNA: TGTGCCAGCTCACCCGCCGGACAGGGGGCAGGTTGGAGTGAAAAACTGTTTTTT
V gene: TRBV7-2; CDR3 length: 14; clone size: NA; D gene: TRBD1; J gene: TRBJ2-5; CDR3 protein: CASSSQGPPGTQYF; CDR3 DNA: TGTGCCAGCAGCTCACAGGGGCCCCCAGGGACCCAGTACTTC
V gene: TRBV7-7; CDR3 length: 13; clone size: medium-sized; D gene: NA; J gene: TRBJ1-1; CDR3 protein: CASSLQTNTEAFF; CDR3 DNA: TGTGCTAGCAGTCTTCAGACGAACACTGAAGCTTTCTTT
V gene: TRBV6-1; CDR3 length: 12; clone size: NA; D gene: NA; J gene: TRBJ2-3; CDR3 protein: CASSEALQRQYF; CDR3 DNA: TGTGCCAGCAGTGAAGCGCTTCAGAGGCAGTATTTT
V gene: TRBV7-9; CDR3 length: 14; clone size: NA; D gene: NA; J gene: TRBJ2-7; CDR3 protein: CASSFWIGSYEQYF; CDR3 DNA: TGTGCCAGCAGCTTTTGGATTGGCTCCTACGAGCAGTACTTC
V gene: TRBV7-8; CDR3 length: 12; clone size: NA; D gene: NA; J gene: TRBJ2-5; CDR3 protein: CASSSSLDTQYF; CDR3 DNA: TGTGCCAGCAGTTCCAGCTTGGATACCCAGTACTTC
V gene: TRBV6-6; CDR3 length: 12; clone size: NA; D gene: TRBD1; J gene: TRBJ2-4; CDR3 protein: CASRQGRVIQYF; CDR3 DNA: TGTGCCAGCAGACAGGGGCGGGTCATTCAGTACTTC
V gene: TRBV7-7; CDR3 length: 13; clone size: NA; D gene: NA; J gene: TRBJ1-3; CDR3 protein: CASSRDYGNTIYF; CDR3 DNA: TGTGCTAGCAGCCGGGACTATGGAAACACCATATATTTT
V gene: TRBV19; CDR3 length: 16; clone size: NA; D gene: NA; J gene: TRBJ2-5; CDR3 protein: CASSMREGRGRETQYF; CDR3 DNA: TGTGCCAGTAGTATGAGGGAGGGCAGGGGGCGAGAGACCCAGTACTTC
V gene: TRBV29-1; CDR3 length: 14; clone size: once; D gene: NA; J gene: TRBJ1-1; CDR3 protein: CSARKGLWDTEAFF; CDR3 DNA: TGCAGCGCCCGAAAGGGCCTTTGGGACACTGAAGCTTTCTTT
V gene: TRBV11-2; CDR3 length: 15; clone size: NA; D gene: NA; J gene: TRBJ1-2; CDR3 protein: CASSLTQGSNYGYTF; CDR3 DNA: TGTGCCAGCAGCTTAACCCAGGGATCTAACTATGGCTACACCTTC
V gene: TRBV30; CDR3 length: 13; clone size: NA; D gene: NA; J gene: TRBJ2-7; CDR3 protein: CAWSVHRFYEQYF; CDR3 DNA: TGTGCCTGGAGTGTACATAGGTTCTACGAGCAGTACTTC
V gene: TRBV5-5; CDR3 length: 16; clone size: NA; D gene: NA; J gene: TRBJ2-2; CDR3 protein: CASSFGQGWNTGELFF; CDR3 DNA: TGTGCCAGCAGCTTCGGCCAGGGGTGGAACACCGGGGAGCTGTTTTTT
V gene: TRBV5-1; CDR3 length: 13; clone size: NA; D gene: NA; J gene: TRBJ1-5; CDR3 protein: CASSLKGNQPQHF; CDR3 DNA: TGCGCCAGCAGCTTGAAGGGCAATCAGCCCCAGCATTTT
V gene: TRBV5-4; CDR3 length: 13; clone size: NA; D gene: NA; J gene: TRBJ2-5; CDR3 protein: CASSANFQETQYF; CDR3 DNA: TGTGCCAGCAGCGCCAACTTTCAAGAGACCCAGTACTTC
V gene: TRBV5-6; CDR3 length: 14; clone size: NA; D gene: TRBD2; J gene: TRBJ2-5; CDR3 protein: CASSWAGGTETQYF; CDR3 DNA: TGTGCCAGCAGTTGGGCCGGGGGGACTGAGACCCAGTACTTC
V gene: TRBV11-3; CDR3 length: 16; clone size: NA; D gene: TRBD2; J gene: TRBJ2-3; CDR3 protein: CASSTGLAGVTDTQYF; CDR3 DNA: TGTGCCAGCAGCACGGGACTAGCGGGAGTAACAGATACGCAGTATTTT
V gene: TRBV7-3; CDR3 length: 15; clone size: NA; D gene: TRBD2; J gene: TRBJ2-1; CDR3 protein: CASSETSGVSNEQFF; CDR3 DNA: TGTGCCAGCAGCGAGACTAGCGGGGTTTCAAATGAGCAGTTCTTC
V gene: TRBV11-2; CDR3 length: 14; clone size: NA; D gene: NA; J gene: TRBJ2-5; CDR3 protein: CASSFPPAQETQYF; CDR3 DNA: TGTGCCAGCAGCTTCCCCCCTGCCCAAGAGACCCAGTACTTC
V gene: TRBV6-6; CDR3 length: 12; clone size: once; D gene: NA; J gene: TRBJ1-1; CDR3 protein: CASSSRHLEAFF; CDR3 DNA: TGTGCCAGCAGTTCCCGACACCTTGAAGCTTTCTTT
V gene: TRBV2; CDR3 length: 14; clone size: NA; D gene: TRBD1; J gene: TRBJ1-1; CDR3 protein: CASSGQGGHTEAFF; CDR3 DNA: TGTGCCAGCAGTGGACAGGGAGGGCACACTGAAGCTTTCTTT
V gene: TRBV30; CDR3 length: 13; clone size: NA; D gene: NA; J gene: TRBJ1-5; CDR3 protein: CAWSGGGNQPQHF; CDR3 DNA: TGTGCCTGGAGTGGGGGGGGTAATCAGCCCCAGCATTTT
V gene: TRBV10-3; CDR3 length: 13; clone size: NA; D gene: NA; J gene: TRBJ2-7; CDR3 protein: CAIQQGSSYEQYF; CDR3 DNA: TGTGCCATCCAACAGGGTTCTTCCTACGAGCAGTACTTC
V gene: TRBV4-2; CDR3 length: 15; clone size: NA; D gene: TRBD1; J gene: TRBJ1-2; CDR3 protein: CASSQEATGGYGYTF; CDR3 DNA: TGTGCCAGCAGCCAAGAAGCGACAGGGGGCTATGGCTACACCTTC
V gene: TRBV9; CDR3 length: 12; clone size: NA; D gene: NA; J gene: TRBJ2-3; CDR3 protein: CASSATTDTQYF; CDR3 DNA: TGTGCCAGCAGCGCCACAACAGATACGCAGTATTTT
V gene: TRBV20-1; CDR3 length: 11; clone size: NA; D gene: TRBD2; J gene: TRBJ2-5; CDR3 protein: CSTLAGETQYF; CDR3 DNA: TGCAGTACCTTAGCGGGGGAGACCCAGTACTTC
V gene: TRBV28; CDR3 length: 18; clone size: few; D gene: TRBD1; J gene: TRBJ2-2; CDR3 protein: CASSLWGRGQGNTGELFF; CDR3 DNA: TGTGCCAGCAGTTTATGGGGTCGGGGACAGGGGAACACCGGGGAGCTGTTTTTT
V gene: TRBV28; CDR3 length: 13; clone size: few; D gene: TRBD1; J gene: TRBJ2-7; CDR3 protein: CATRRTGYHEQYF; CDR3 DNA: TGTGCCACCCGACGGACAGGGTACCACGAGCAGTACTTC
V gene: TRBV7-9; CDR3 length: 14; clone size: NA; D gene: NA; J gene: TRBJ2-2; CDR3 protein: CASSGAGPTGELFF; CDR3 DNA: TGTGCCAGCAGCGGGGCGGGGCCCACCGGGGAGCTGTTTTTT
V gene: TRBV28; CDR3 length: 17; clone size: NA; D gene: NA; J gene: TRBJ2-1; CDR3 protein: CASRAGGAGSSYNEQFF; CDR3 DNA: TGTGCCAGCAGGGCTGGGGGGGCTGGGAGCTCCTACAATGAGCAGTTCTTC
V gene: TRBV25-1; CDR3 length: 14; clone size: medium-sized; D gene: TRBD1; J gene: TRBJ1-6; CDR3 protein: CASRGQGGNSPLHF; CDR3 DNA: TGTGCCAGCAGGGGGCAGGGGGGTAATTCACCCCTCCACTTT
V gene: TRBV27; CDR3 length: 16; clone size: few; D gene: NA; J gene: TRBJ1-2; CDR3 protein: CASSRLLAGDPYGYTF; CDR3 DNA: TGTGCCAGCAGCAGGTTATTGGCAGGGGATCCCTATGGCTACACCTTC
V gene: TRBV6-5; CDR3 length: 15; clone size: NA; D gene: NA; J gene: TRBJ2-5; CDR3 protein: CASSYGAGRQETQYF; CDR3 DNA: TGTGCCAGCAGTTACGGGGCAGGGAGACAAGAGACCCAGTACTTC
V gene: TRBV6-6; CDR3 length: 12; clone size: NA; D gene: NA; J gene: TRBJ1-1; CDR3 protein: CASIRWETEAFF; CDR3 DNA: TGTGCCAGCATTAGGTGGGAAACTGAAGCTTTCTTT
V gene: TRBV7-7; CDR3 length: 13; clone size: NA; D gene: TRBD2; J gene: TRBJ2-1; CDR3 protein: CASSLVAGGEQFF; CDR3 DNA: TGTGCCAGCAGCTTAGTAGCGGGGGGGGAGCAGTTCTTC
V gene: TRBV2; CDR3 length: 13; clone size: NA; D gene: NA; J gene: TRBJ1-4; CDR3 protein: CASIRAPNEKLFF; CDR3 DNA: TGTGCCAGCATCAGGGCCCCTAATGAAAAACTGTTTTTT
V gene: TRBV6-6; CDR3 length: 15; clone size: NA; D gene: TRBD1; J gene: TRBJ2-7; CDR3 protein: CASSYSRDSSYEQYF; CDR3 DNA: TGTGCCAGCAGTTACTCCCGGGACAGCTCCTACGAGCAGTACTTC
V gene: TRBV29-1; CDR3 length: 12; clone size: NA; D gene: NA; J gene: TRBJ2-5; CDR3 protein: CSVDRRVETQYF; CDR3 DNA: TGCAGCGTTGATCGCAGGGTGGAGACCCAGTACTTC
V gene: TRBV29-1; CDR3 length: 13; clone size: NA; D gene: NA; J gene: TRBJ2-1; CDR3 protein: CSVRLGVLNEQFF; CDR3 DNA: TGCAGCGTCAGACTAGGGGTCTTGAATGAGCAGTTCTTC
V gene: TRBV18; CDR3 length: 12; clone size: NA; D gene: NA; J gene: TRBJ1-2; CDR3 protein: CASSPGPDGYTF; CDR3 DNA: TGTGCCAGCTCCCCGGGTCCCGATGGCTACACCTTC
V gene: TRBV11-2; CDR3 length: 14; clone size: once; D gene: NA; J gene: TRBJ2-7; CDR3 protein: CASSFSVPNYEQYF; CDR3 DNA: TGTGCCAGCAGCTTTTCGGTACCCAACTACGAGCAGTACTTC
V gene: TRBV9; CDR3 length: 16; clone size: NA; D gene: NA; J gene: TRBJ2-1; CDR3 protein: CASSGYQGNFYNEQFF; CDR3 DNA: TGTGCCAGCAGCGGATACCAGGGAAATTTCTACAATGAGCAGTTCTTC
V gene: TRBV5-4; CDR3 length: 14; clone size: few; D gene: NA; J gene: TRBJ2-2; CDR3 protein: CASSSPRDTGELFF; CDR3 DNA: TGTGCCAGCAGCTCACCCAGGGACACCGGGGAGCTGTTTTTT
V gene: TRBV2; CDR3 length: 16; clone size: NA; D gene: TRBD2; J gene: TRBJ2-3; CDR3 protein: CASSASWRGAGDTQYF; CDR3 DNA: TGTGCCAGCAGTGCCTCGTGGCGGGGGGCGGGAGATACGCAGTATTTT
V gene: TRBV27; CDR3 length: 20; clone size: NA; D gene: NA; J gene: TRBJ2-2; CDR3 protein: CASPLGPQPHATTNTGELFF; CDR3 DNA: TGTGCCAGTCCTCTAGGCCCCCAACCGCATGCAACAACGAACACCGGGGAGCTGTTTTTT
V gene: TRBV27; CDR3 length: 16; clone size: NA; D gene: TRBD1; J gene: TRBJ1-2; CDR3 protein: CASRNLTPDRGGGYTF; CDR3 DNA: TGTGCCAGCAGAAATCTAACACCGGACAGGGGAGGAGGCTACACCTTC